This TCR beta chain was captured by sequencing in a study of cytomegalovirus exposure and HLA in healthy donors. The wider study: There were approximately 400 genotyped donors. Of these, about 81% fell in the genetic ancestry cluster associated with self-reported Caucasian donors.

Use of 60 Vbeta and 13 Jbeta primers characterized the PCR. The data were produced by immunoSEQ multiplex PCR, yet TCRdb's version contains in-frame clones alone and is incomplete. Among about 260,000 clones, approximately 84% were seen once, and the ten largest hold approximately 2%. Of note for this clone: Its matching antigen is unknown.

There are 12 residues in the CDR3. The germline V and J ends were trimmed by 1 base and 7 bases, with 8 bases remaining between them. CDR1 is SQVTM and CDR2 is ANQGSEA in the germline V gene. Study conclusions and caveats: Information on immune exposure was restricted to one variable (CMV serostatus). A missense DCLRE1C variant was associated with V- and J-gene trimming of TCR beta chains in a later analysis, and an independent cohort replicated the association.

Sequenced material: PBMCs. The V call is TRBV29-1, the J call TRBJ2-4, with a tentative D call TRBD2 (6 bases). This TCR came from a woman aged 40 to 50 in good health and CMV-seropositive. The CDR3 is CSVEGSGNIQYF. In nucleotides, the CDR3 is TGCAGCGTTGAAGGTAGCGGTAACATTCAGTACTTC.